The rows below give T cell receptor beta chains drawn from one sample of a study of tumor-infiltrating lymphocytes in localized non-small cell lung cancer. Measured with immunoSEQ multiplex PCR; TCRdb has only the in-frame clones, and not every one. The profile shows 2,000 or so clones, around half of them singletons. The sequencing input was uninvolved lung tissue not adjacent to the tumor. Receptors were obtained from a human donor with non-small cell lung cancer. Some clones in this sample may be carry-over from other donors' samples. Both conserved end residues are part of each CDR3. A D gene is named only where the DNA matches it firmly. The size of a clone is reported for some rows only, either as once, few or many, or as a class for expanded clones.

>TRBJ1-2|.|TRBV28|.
CASSSGDGYTF
TGTGCCAGCAGTTCCGGGGATGGCTACACCTTC
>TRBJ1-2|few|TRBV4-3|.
CASSQETRRLGYGYTF
TGCGCCAGCAGCCAAGAAACGAGGCGGCTTGGCTATGGCTACACCTTC
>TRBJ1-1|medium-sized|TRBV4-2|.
CASSQDHRNTEAFF
TGTGCCAGCAGCCAAGATCACAGGAACACTGAAGCTTTCTTT
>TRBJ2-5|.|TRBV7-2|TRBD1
CASSRDRAAETQYF
TGTGCCAGCAGCCGGGACAGGGCGGCAGAGACCCAGTACTTC
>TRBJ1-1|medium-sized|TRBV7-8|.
CASSLGEWNTEAFF
TGTGCCAGCAGCTTAGGGGAGTGGAACACTGAAGCTTTCTTT
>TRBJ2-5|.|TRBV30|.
CAWSVGPYQETQYF
TGTGCCTGGAGTGTAGGCCCGTACCAAGAGACCCAGTACTTC
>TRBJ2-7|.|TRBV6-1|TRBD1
CASSDQDRGPYEQYF
TGTGCCAGCAGTGACCAGGACAGGGGGCCTTACGAGCAGTACTTC
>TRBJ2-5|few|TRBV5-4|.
CASSLDSRRRLVQTQYF
TGTGCCAGCAGCTTGGACTCCCGGAGGCGGCTCGTTCAGACCCAGTACTTC
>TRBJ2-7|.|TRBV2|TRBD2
CASCSGGSYEQYF
TGTGCCAGCTGTAGCGGGGGCTCCTACGAGCAGTACTTC
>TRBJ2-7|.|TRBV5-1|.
CASSLGSRAHEQYF
TGCGCCAGCAGCTTGGGTTCCAGGGCCCACGAGCAGTACTTC
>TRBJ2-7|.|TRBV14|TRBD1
CASPGGRNEQYF
TGTGCCAGCCCAGGGGGCAGGAACGAGCAGTACTTC
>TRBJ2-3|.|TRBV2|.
CASSGGLPDTQYF
TGTGCCAGCAGTGGGGGACTCCCAGATACGCAGTATTTT
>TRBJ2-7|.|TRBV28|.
CASIAGTRIAYEQYF
TGTGCCAGCATAGCCGGGACACGCATCGCGTACGAGCAGTACTTC
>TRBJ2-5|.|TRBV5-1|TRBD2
CASSLAGSSGQETQYF
TGCGCCAGCAGCTTGGCGGGGTCTAGCGGTCAAGAGACCCAGTACTTC
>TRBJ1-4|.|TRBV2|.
CASRLSFANEKLFF
TGTGCCAGCAGGTTATCCTTTGCTAATGAAAAACTGTTTTTT
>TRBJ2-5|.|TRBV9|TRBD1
CASSVDGTGGETQYF
TGTGCCAGCAGCGTTGATGGAACAGGGGGAGAGACCCAGTACTTC
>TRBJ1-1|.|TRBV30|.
CAWSGGAWGTEAFF
TGTGCCTGGAGTGGGGGCGCTTGGGGCACTGAAGCTTTCTTT
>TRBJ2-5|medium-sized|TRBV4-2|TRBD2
CASSQDSAGGLGTQYF
TGTGCCAGCAGCCAAGATTCAGCGGGGGGGCTAGGGACCCAGTACTTC
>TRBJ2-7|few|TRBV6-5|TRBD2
CASQSSTGLIYEQYF
TGTGCCAGCCAATCGTCAACGGGACTAATCTACGAGCAGTACTTC
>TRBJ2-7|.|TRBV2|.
CASSVQIGAGEQYF
TGTGCCAGCAGTGTACAAATAGGGGCGGGAGAGCAGTACTTC
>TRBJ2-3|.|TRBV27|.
CASSWSRPILTDTQYF
TGTGCCAGCAGTTGGTCTCGACCGATACTCACAGATACGCAGTATTTT
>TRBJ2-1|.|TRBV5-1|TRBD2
CASSLSLAGVNEQFF
TGCGCCAGCAGCTTGAGTCTAGCGGGAGTCAATGAGCAGTTCTTC
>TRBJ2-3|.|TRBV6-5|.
CASSYSNADTQYF
TGTGCCAGCAGTTACTCGAATGCAGATACGCAGTATTTT
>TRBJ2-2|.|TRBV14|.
CASSQGTGLLGELFF
TGTGCCAGCAGCCAAGGGACTGGGTTGCTCGGGGAGCTGTTTTTT
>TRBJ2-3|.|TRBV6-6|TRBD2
CASSYGEGDTQYF
TGTGCCAGCAGTTACGGGGAGGGAGATACGCAGTATTTT
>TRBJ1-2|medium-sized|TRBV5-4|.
CASSLQGHLYGYTF
TGTGCCAGCAGCTTGCAGGGACACCTCTATGGCTACACCTTC
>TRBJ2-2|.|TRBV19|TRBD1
CASSPQGVTRAGELFF
TGTGCCAGTAGTCCCCAGGGGGTTACGAGGGCCGGGGAGCTGTTTTTT
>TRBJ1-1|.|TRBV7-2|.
CASSPGGPATEAFF
TGTGCCAGCAGCCCCGGGGGTCCGGCGACTGAAGCTTTCTTT
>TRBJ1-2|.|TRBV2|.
CASNGNYGYTF
TGTGCCAGCAACGGAAACTATGGCTACACCTTC
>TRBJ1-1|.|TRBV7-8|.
CASSEGGEAFF
TGTGCCAGCAGCGAGGGGGGTGAAGCTTTCTTT
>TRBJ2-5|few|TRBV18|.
CASSPRQGSDERYF
TGTGCCAGCTCACCACGTCAGGGATCGGACGAGCGGTACTTC
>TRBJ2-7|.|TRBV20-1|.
CSAHTTWGGYF
TGCAGTGCCCATACTACCTGGGGAGGGTACTTC
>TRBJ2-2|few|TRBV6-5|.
CASNSVGTGELFF
TGTGCCAGTAACAGTGTAGGCACCGGGGAGCTGTTTTTT
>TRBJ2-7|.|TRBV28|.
CASSFSSYEQYF
TGTGCCAGCAGTTTCAGTTCCTACGAGCAGTACTTC
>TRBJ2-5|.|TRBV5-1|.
CASSLALEETQYF
TGCGCCAGCAGCTTGGCCTTGGAAGAGACCCAGTACTTC
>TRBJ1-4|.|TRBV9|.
CASSVAWDIDGELFF
TGTGCCAGCAGCGTAGCTTGGGACATCGATGGGGAACTGTTTTTT
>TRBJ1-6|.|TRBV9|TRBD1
CASSFRGQLNSPLHF
TGTGCCAGCAGCTTCCGGGGACAGTTGAATTCACCCCTCCACTTT
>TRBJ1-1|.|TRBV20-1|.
CSAPTDTEAFF
TGCAGTGCCCCTACTGACACTGAAGCTTTCTTT
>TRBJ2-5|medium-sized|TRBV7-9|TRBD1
CASSLAPRGYQETQYF
TGTGCCAGCAGCTTAGCCCCCAGGGGGTACCAAGAGACCCAGTACTTC
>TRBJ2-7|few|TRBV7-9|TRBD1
CASSSVKDRAGYEQYF
TGTGCCAGCAGCTCCGTAAAGGACAGGGCGGGCTACGAGCAGTACTTC
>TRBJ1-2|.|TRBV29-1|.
CSVDTGGSENYGYTF
TGCAGCGTTGATACTGGCGGGTCAGAGAACTATGGCTACACCTTC